A single sample gave rise to the 27 T cell receptor beta chains below, sequenced in a study of tumor-infiltrating lymphocytes in primary liver carcinoma. Starting material for RNA and DNA co-extraction consisted of about 19-32 mg of unsorted bulk tissue. Researchers generated TCR beta cDNA from around 510 ng of total RNA, relying on a constant-region primer. Employing slightly modified ARM-PCR, three nested multiplex PCR rounds were run, and these gave rise to the TCR beta libraries. Researchers ran the first two PCR rounds for about 11 cycles each with TRBV1-TRBV30 forward primers and a C-beta reverse primer. MiXCR, run by TCRdb on the multiplex PCR reads, gives a single entry per CDR3 protein. The sample consists of approximately 190,000 distinct CDR3 sequences, 70% to 90% of them appearing once. Source material: tumor tissue from primary liver carcinoma. The receptors shown here come from a middle-aged man with primary liver carcinoma and hepatitis B virus infection.

Comment on this clonotype: The junction departs from germline at one end; a sequencing error may be responsible. The chain is built from TRBV11-2 and TRBJ2-5; D possibly corresponds to TRBD2 (6 bases). Germline V lookup: CDR1 SGHAT, CDR2 FQNNGV. This CDR3 contains 17 residues. For the CDR3, the DNA is TGTGCTAGCAGCTTAGGGCTGTCTAGCTGGAGGGATGAGACCCAGTACTTC. The encoded protein is CASSLGLSSWRDETQYF.

This clonotype was counted ten times or more. The gene calls are TRBV20-1 and TRBJ2-3, with 7 nucleotides matching TRBD2. CDR3 length equals 12 residues. Germline V gives CDR1 DFQATT, CDR2 SNEGSKA (reference sequence). The V gene end was trimmed by 5 bases and the J gene end by 6 bases; junction bases not matched to a gene: 5. CDR3 sequence (DNA): TGCAGTGCTTGGGAGGGATGGGATACGCAGTATTTT. It is translated as CSAWEGWDTQYF.

A note on this clonotype: Likely a read error: the CDR3 ends without its conserved phenylalanine or tryptophan. The limits of the CDR3 on the DNA are not certain, so only TCRdb's listed CDR3 is given. V usage is TRBV29-1 and J usage is TRBJ1-1; no DNA check was done on the table's D call, TRBD1. Ends included, the CDR3 has 13 residues. Germline CDR1 SQVTM, CDR2 ANQGSEA. The CDR3 reads CSAPGQPVAEALI.

In this sample, this clonotype turned up a few times. Because the CDR3 is missing its conserved closing phenylalanine or tryptophan, this is likely a read error. The chain employs TRBV7-8 and TRBJ1-5; tentative D call: TRBD1 (5 bases). The CDR3 is made up of 16 amino acids. Germline V gene data show CDR1 as SGHVS and CDR2 as FQNEAQ. The germline V and J ends were trimmed by 4 bases and 2 bases, with 15 bases remaining between them. CDR3 in DNA: TGTGCCAGCAGCTCTATCCAGGGAATTGGCAATCAGCCCCAGCATCTT. Protein product: CASSSIQGIGNQPQHL.

This clonotype was observed once. The chain couples TRBV12-3 or TRBV12-4 to TRBJ1-5, with 7 nucleotides matching TRBD1. Trimming at V came to 7 bases and at J to 4 bases, leaving 7 bases not matched to a gene. The length of the CDR3 is 14 residues. DNA for the CDR3: TGTGCCAGCAATCCGACAGGGAATAATCAGCCCCAGCATTTT. Its translation: CASNPTGNNQPQHF.

In regard to this clonotype: The junction departs from the called germline gene at one end, perhaps through a read error. The chain couples TRBV11-3 to TRBJ2-1; D is unresolved. The germline V gene encodes CDR1 SGHNT and CDR2 YENEEA. The CDR3 is made up of 12 amino acids. CDR3 protein: CASRLKANEHFF. In DNA form, the CDR3 reads TGTGCCAGCCGCTTAAAAGCCAATGAGCATTTCTTC.

For this clonotype: A junction boundary mismatches the germline segment, possibly from a read error. This chain links TRBV29-1 with TRBJ1-1, with 7 bases aligning to TRBD1. The CDR3 consists of 14 residues. CDR1 and CDR2 from the germline V gene are SQVTM and ANQGSEA. CDR3 sequence: CSVLLLQGRSESFF. The CDR3 DNA reads as TGTAGCGTTCTACTCCTACAGGGGAGGAGTGAATCTTTCTTT.

This clonotype was recorded a few times. One end of the junction is discordant with germline, which a read error may explain. The chain carries TRBV4-1 and TRBJ2-2; tentative D call: TRBD2 (5 bases). This CDR3 is 13 amino acids long. Germline assignment: CDR1 MGHRA and CDR2 YSYEKL. The CDR3 sequence is CASSHAVAGEQFF. The CDR3 nucleotides are TGCGCCAGCAGTCACGCCGTAGCCGGGGAGCAGTTTTTT.

The chain links TRBV11-2 to TRBJ2-1, with 11 positions matching TRBD2. The CDR3 is 16 residues long. Looked up from germline, CDR1 is SGHAT and CDR2 is FQNNGV. The CDR3 DNA reads as TGTACCAACAGTTACCCTGGGACTAGCGGTAGCAATGAGCAGTTCTTC. Amino acid sequence: CTNSYPGTSGSNEQFF.

The gene calls are TRBV11-2 and TRBJ2-7; TRBD1 agrees at 10 bases. The CDR3 consists of 16 residues. Losses at the gene ends were 3 bases for V and 5 bases for J; bases not matched to a gene: 10. Germline V CDR1 and CDR2: SGHAT, FQNNGV. The DNA for the CDR3 is TGTGCCAGCAGCTTCGCCGCCGGGACAGGGGAAAACGAGCAGTACTTC. Amino acids: CASSFAAGTGENEQYF.

The CDR3 region has the DNA TGTGCCAGCAGTGAAACGTGGGGACAGTACTTC. Protein sequence: CASSETWGQYF. This chain joins TRBV6-1 and TRBJ2-7; D remains unclear. The length of the CDR3 is 11 residues. From germline, CDR1 is MNHNS and CDR2 SASEGT. The V and J ends lost 2 bases and 10 bases respectively, with 9 bases between them.

This clonotype was recorded once. The junction differs from germline at one of its ends, possibly a read error. The rearrangement links TRBV11-2 to TRBJ2-7; 7 bases align to TRBD2. Germline loops: CDR1 SGHAT, CDR2 FQNNGV. CDR3 length equals 20 residues. CDR3 nucleotides: TGTACCAGTAGCTTGAGGGAGGGGAGGACTATCGGGCTCAGCTCCTACGAGCAGTACTTC. Translating it yields CTSSLREGRTIGLSSYEQYF.

For this clonotype: The CDR3 ends on some other residue instead of the conserved phenylalanine or tryptophan, so this is likely a read error. The chain's CDR3 is CASSLRLTGQNEQYS. CDR3 nucleotides: TGTGCCAGCAGCTTACGATTGACAGGGCAAAACGAGCAGTACTCC. This sequence joins TRBV11-2 and TRBJ2-7; 7 bases align to TRBD1. J gave up 5 bases and V 2 bases, and 9 bases lay outside the gene matches. Germline CDR1 SGHAT, CDR2 FQNNGV. The CDR3 length is 15 residues.

Of note for this clonotype: Since no conserved phenylalanine or tryptophan closes the CDR3, a read error is the likely cause. The DNA is left out, because the CDR3 cannot be placed on it with certainty; the CDR3 is given as TCRdb lists it. The chain joins TRBV14 to TRBJ2-6. The CDR3 adds up to 13 amino acids, both ends counted. The germline CDR1 and CDR2 sequences are SGHDN and FVKESK. The CDR3 is CASSLSRANVLNI.

This clonotype has only a few counts. The chain couples TRBV13 to TRBJ2-7; tentatively, D is TRBD1 (7 bases). The V end was cut by 2 bases, the J end by 2 bases, with 16 bases between. This CDR3 comprises 16 residues. Germline CDR1 PRHDT, CDR2 FYEKMQ (reference sequence). CDR3 nucleotides: TGTGCCAGCAGCTTACGTGGGGCAGGGGGGACCTACGAGCAGTACTTC. It translates to CASSLRGAGGTYEQYF.

This sequence joins TRBV11-1 and TRBJ1-6, with TRBD1 as a possible D gene (5 bases). V dropped 5 bases and J dropped 9 bases, with 8 bases sitting between them. CDR3 length equals 12 residues. In germline, CDR1 is SGHAT, CDR2 FQDESV (reference sequence). The CDR3 nucleotides are TGTGCCAGCAGCACACAGGTTTCACCCCTCCACTTT. This gives the protein CASSTQVSPLHF.

This chain joins TRBV5-1 and TRBJ2-6; no firm D call. V lost 4 bases and J lost 0, with 14 bases in between. CDR1 is SGHRS, CDR2 YFSETQ, per germline. This CDR3 contains 17 residues. CDR3 nucleotide sequence: TGCGCCAGCAGCGATTCCACAGCTTACTCTGGGGCCAACGTCCTGACTTTC. Amino acids: CASSDSTAYSGANVLTF.

Turning to this clonotype: Its ends do not fully match the called genes, so a read error is possible. The CDR3 nucleotides read TGTGCCAGCAGCCTCCATCCTGGGACAGCGAACACTGAAGTTTTCTTT. Its translation is CASSLHPGTANTEVFF. The rearrangement links TRBV12-3 or TRBV12-4 to TRBJ1-1, with TRBD1 identical over 7 bases. The CDR3 is 16 amino acids.

The rearrangement uses TRBV28 and TRBJ1-1; no firm D call. Between the trimmed V and J ends, which lost 5 bases and 6 bases, there was a span of 13 bases. Germline loops: CDR1 MDHEN, CDR2 SYDVKM. The CDR3 consists of 13 residues. CDR3 loop: CASSPRTIPEAFF. CDR3 coding DNA: TGTGCCAGCAGTCCCCGGACCATCCCTGAAGCTTTCTTT. The variable domain in full, with the rest retrieved from reference TRBV28 and TRBJ1-1, is DVKVTQSSRYLVKRTGEKVFLECVQDMDHENMFWYRQDPGLGLRLIYFSYDVKMKEKGDIPEGYSVSREKKERFSLILESASTNQTSMYLCASSPRTIPEAFFGQGTRLTVV.

A word on this clonotype: The junction departs from the called germline gene at one end, perhaps through a read error. The rearrangement joins TRBV5-8 to TRBJ2-5, with 8 bases identical to TRBD2. The CDR3 covers 14 residues. Germline-derived CDR1 and CDR2 are SGHTS and YDEGEE. In DNA form, the CDR3 reads TGTGCCAGCAGCTTCGGGACTAGGGGAGAGACCCAATACTTC. Translation: CASSFGTRGETQYF.

Of note for this clonotype: The junction differs from germline at one of its ends, possibly a read error. The chain combines TRBV11-1 with TRBJ2-4, with TRBD2 matching 13 bases. The CDR3 totals 17 residues. Germline-derived CDR1 and CDR2 are SGHAT and FQDESV (reference sequence). CDR3: CVSSSPGTSGTKNIQKF. The CDR3 bases are TGTGTCAGCAGCTCTCCCGGGACTAGCGGGACCAAAAACATTCAGAAATTC.

This clonotype was picked up one time. V is TRBV5-4 and J is TRBJ2-1, with no clear D. The V and J ends lost 1 base and 9 bases respectively, with 11 bases between them. Looked up from germline, CDR1 is SGHNT and CDR2 is YYREEE (reference sequence). The CDR3 sequence is 13 residues long. The CDR3 spells CASSLTGSIEQFF. CDR3 DNA sequence: TGTGCCAGCAGCTTGACTGGATCCATTGAGCAGTTCTTC.

As to this clonotype: The junction differs from germline at one of its ends, possibly a read error. The chain has TRBV29-1 and TRBJ2-5, with TRBD1 as a possible D gene (7 bases). CDR1 is SQVTM and CDR2 is ANQGSEA in the germline V gene. This CDR3 comprises 13 residues. The CDR3 DNA follows: TGCAGCGACATACAGGGGACGGGAGAAACCCACTACTTC. Its translation: CSDIQGTGETHYF.

This clonotype was observed a single time. Its ends do not fully match the called genes, so a read error is possible. The chain recombines TRBV4-2 with TRBJ1-2, with a possible D match to TRBD1 (5 bases). The CDR3 extends over 14 amino acids. Germline values: CDR1 LGHNA, CDR2 YNFKEQ. DNA for the CDR3: TGTGCCAGCAACCAAGATCGAACAGGCTGGGGCTACATTTTC. Translated, it gives CASNQDRTGWGYIF.

Comments on this clonotype: A much larger clone lies one base from this, so it may be a read error. Since no conserved phenylalanine or tryptophan closes the CDR3, a read error is the likely cause. This rearrangement joins TRBV7-9 to TRBJ2-1; tentatively, D is TRBD2 (6 bases). The CDR3 has 16 residues. The germline V gene has CDR1 SEHNR and CDR2 FQNEAQ (reference sequence). V lost 5 bases to trimming and J lost 1 base, with 15 bases between them. The CDR3 is CASSPPGAPSYNEQFL. The CDR3, as DNA: TGTGCCAGCAGCCCCCCGGGAGCACCTTCCTACAATGAGCAGTTCTTA.

This clonotype was seen ten or more times. J is TRBJ2-1 and V is TRBV30, with 7 positions matching TRBD1. The V segment lost 4 bases and the J segment 7 bases; nucleotides outside the gene matches: 7. Looked up from germline, CDR1 is GTSNPN and CDR2 is SVGIG (reference sequence). CDR3 size: 13 residues. CDR3 amino acids: CAWIGRGSNEQFF. The CDR3 DNA reads as TGTGCCTGGATTGGCAGGGGGAGTAATGAGCAGTTCTTC.

The V call is TRBV12-3 or TRBV12-4, the J call TRBJ2-3; the match to TRBD1 covers 10 bases. V gave up 6 bases and J gave up 12 bases; unmatched junction bases: 12. CDR3 length equals 14 residues. CDR3: CASSRQGALGTQYF. As DNA, the CDR3 is TGTGCCAGCAGCCGACAGGGGGCTTTAGGTACTCAGTATTTT.